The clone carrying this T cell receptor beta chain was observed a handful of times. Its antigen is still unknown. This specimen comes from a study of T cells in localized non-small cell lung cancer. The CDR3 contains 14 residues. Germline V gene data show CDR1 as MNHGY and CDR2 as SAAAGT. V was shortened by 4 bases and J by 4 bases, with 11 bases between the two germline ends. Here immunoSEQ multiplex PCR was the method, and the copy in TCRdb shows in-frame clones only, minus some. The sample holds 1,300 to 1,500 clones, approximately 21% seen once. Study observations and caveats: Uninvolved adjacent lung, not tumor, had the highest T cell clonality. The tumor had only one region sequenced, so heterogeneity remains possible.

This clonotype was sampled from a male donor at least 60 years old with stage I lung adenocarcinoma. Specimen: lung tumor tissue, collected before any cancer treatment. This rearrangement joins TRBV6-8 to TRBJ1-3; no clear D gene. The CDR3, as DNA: TGTGCCAGCAGTTTCATACGGGGAGGAAACACCATATATTTT. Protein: CASSFIRGGNTIYF.